In its sample, the clone carrying this T cell receptor beta chain was seen a few times. Its cognate antigen is unknown. This specimen belongs to a study of T-cell memory formation after mild COVID-19. TCRdb independently ran MiXCR on the 5' RACE reads; one entry per CDR3 protein. The profile shows some 490,000 distinct CDR3 sequences, roughly 18% of them singletons. Study observations and caveats: Contracting clones from day 15 to 85 showed balanced CD4/CD8; later expanders favored CD4+.

The germline gives CDR1 SGHNT, CDR2 YENEEA. Trimming cost V 5 bases and J 0 bases, with 16 bases left between them. The CDR3 totals 16 residues. The sequence derives from an adult woman who had mild COVID-19 (a few samples of this study predate the infection). Cell type and time point are not known. The sequencing sample was made of PBMCs or a T cell subset sorted from them (not recorded which). This chain joins TRBV11-3 and TRBJ2-5; D not certain. DNA for the CDR3: TGTGCCAGCAGCCCATCCTGGGGTCCACACCAAGAGACCCAGTACTTC. This translates into CASSPSWGPHQETQYF.